The rows below give T cell receptor beta chains drawn from one sample of a study of somatic mutations in cytotoxic T cells in rheumatoid arthritis. The assay was immunoSEQ multiplex PCR, and TCRdb's table has in-frame clones only and misses some. Among 8,500 to 11,000 clones listed, 81% were seen once. The sample was CD8+ T cells sorted from blood. Source of these receptors: a woman between 50 and 59 years old in good health. Both conserved end residues are part of each CDR3. The D gene is left open where the match is weak. Size values are once, few and many counts, or a class for expanded clones, and some rows have none.

j_call | d_call | clone_size | v_call | cdr3_aa | cdr3_nt
TRBJ2-2 | . | . | TRBV7-2 | CASSLDGTLVFAGELFF | TGTGCCAGCAGCTTAGACGGGACATTGGTCTTTGCCGGGGAGCTGTTTTTT
TRBJ2-6 | TRBD1 | once | TRBV6-6 | CASSLTGDVLTF | TGTGCCAGCAGTTTAACAGGGGATGTCCTGACTTTC
TRBJ2-7 | TRBD1 | . | TRBV4-2 | CASSQDEGQGSYEQYF | TGTGCCAGCAGCCAAGATGAGGGACAGGGGAGCTACGAGCAGTACTTC
TRBJ1-2 | TRBD1 | . | TRBV7-8 | CASSLAPRTGGEKGYTF | TGTGCCAGCAGCTTAGCTCCTCGTACAGGGGGCGAAAAGGGCTACACCTTC
TRBJ2-1 | TRBD2 | once | TRBV5-4 | CASSLVAGHNEQFF | TGTGCCAGCAGCTTGGTAGCGGGGCACAATGAGCAGTTCTTC
TRBJ2-7 | TRBD1 | . | TRBV5-6 | CASSLARDSSYEQYF | TGTGCCAGCAGCTTGGCCCGGGACAGCTCCTACGAGCAGTACTTC
TRBJ1-1 | . | few | TRBV10-3 | CAISESGGGTEAFF | TGTGCCATCAGTGAGTCGGGAGGGGGCACTGAAGCTTTCTTT
TRBJ2-3 | . | . | TRBV19 | CASTPWGGTDTQYF | TGTGCCAGTACCCCCTGGGGAGGCACAGATACGCAGTATTTT
TRBJ2-5 | . | few | TRBV27 | CASSPRDPRGFETQYF | TGTGCCAGCAGTCCGCGGGACCCCCGAGGGTTCGAGACCCAGTACTTC
TRBJ2-5 | TRBD1 | . | TRBV5-4 | CASSIKTGDQETQYF | TGTGCCAGCAGCATAAAAACAGGGGACCAAGAGACCCAGTACTTC
TRBJ1-1 | . | few | TRBV10-3 | CAISEIRGPEAFF | TGTGCCATCAGTGAGATAAGGGGCCCTGAAGCTTTCTTT
TRBJ2-1 | . | . | TRBV19 | CASSLYNEQFF | TGTGCCAGTAGTCTATACAATGAGCAGTTCTTC
TRBJ2-1 | TRBD1 | few | TRBV7-8 | CASSMTGFDEQFF | TGTGCCAGCAGCATGACAGGGTTCGATGAGCAGTTCTTC
TRBJ2-1 | . | few | TRBV6-6 | CASSYFDEQFF | TGTGCCAGCAGTTACTTCGATGAGCAGTTCTTC
TRBJ1-1 | TRBD1 | . | TRBV13 | CASSTRTGGYTEAFF | TGTGCCAGCAGCACCCGGACAGGGGGCTATACTGAAGCTTTCTTT
TRBJ2-7 | TRBD2 | few | TRBV4-3 | CASSQGTSGYEQYF | TGCGCCAGCAGCCAGGGGACTAGCGGCTACGAGCAGTACTTC
TRBJ2-5 | . | . | TRBV6-5 | CASSLLDGTGGTQYF | TGTGCCAGCAGTCTCCTGGACGGGACTGGCGGGACCCAGTACTTC
TRBJ2-7 | . | once | TRBV11-2 | CASSLGAAGASYEQYF | TGTGCCAGCAGCTTAGGAGCGGCAGGGGCCTCCTACGAGCAGTACTTC
TRBJ2-7 | TRBD2 | . | TRBV13 | CASSLGASGRMPPQYF | TGTGCCAGCAGCTTGGGGGCTAGCGGGAGAATGCCCCCCCAGTACTTC
TRBJ2-7 | TRBD2 | . | TRBV5-8 | CGGGPANLVEEQYF | TGCGGCGGGGGGCCGGCTAATCTCGTGGAGGAGCAGTACTTC
TRBJ2-7 | TRBD1 | . | TRBV29-1 | CSVEDRGSSYEQYF | TGCAGCGTAGAGGACAGGGGGTCGTCCTACGAGCAGTACTTC
TRBJ1-1 | . | . | TRBV5-1 | CASTERDPEGDEAFF | TGCGCCAGCACCGAAAGAGACCCGGAAGGAGATGAAGCTTTCTTT
TRBJ1-2 | . | few | TRBV28 | CASSLWSTGQGYTF | TGTGCCAGCAGTTTATGGTCCACAGGGCAAGGCTACACCTTC
TRBJ1-1 | TRBD1 | . | TRBV29-1 | CSAQGTGTGNTEAFF | TGCAGCGCCCAAGGGACCGGGACAGGGAACACTGAAGCTTTCTTT
TRBJ1-1 | TRBD1 | . | TRBV5-8 | CASSITGGNTEAFF | TGTGCCAGCAGCATTACAGGGGGGAACACTGAAGCTTTCTTT
TRBJ1-5 | TRBD1 | . | TRBV6-6 | CATSTSGGQPQHF | TGTGCCACCAGCACCTCAGGGGGTCAGCCCCAGCATTTT
TRBJ1-1 | . | . | TRBV4-3 | CASSQDLLGGNTEAFF | TGCGCCAGCAGCCAAGATCTTCTGGGGGGGAACACTGAAGCTTTCTTT
TRBJ2-3 | . | . | TRBV6-4 | CASSDSGSTDTQYF | TGTGCCAGCAGTGACTCCGGTAGCACAGATACGCAGTATTTT
TRBJ2-1 | . | . | TRBV19 | CASAVRTYNEQFF | TGTGCCAGTGCGGTACGAACCTACAATGAGCAGTTCTTC
TRBJ2-1 | . | . | TRBV9 | CASSGLGNLGQFF | TGTGCCAGCAGCGGACTAGGGAATCTTGGGCAGTTCTTC
TRBJ2-1 | TRBD2 | . | TRBV28 | CASSLLAGIYNEQFF | TGTGCCAGCAGTTTATTAGCGGGTATCTACAATGAGCAGTTCTTC
TRBJ2-6 | TRBD2 | few | TRBV29-1 | CSVWISEGRASGANVLTF | TGCAGCGTTTGGATTAGTGAAGGGAGGGCGAGCGGGGCCAACGTCCTGACTTTC
TRBJ2-2 | . | . | TRBV5-6 | CASSPGLSGELFF | TGTGCCAGCAGCCCCGGACTATCCGGGGAGCTGTTTTTT
TRBJ1-2 | TRBD1 | few | TRBV6-5 | CASSSRTGQNYGYTF | TGTGCCAGCAGCAGTAGGACAGGACAGAACTATGGCTACACCTTC
TRBJ2-3 | . | . | TRBV4-3 | CASSQEAWGPSTDTQYF | TGCGCCAGCAGCCAAGAAGCGTGGGGGCCTAGCACAGATACGCAGTATTTT
TRBJ1-1 | TRBD1 | . | TRBV7-9 | CASSSPRTGGHGTEAFF | TGTGCCAGCAGCTCACCTAGGACAGGGGGCCACGGCACTGAAGCTTTCTTT